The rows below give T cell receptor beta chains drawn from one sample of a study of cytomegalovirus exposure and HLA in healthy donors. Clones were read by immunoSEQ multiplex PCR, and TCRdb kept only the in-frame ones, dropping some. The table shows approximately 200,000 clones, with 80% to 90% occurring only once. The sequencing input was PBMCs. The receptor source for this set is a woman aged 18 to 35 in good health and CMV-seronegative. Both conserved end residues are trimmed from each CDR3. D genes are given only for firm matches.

ASSISSGGGTDTQY	TRBJ2-3	TRBV11-3	TRBD2
ASSPNQANTEAF	TRBJ1-1	TRBV18	-
ASRRLTSRSYEQY	TRBJ2-7	TRBV11-2	TRBD2
ASSLQGFPSYEQY	TRBJ2-7	TRBV27	-
AVLKGAYSGNTIY	TRBJ1-3	TRBV30	TRBD1
ATGTSGTYEQY	TRBJ2-7	TRBV7-9	TRBD2
ASSPLRDRDYEQY	TRBJ2-7	TRBV18	TRBD1
ASSLDPGQETQY	TRBJ2-5	TRBV27	-
ASSALLTGHKNTEAF	TRBJ1-1	TRBV2	-
AVNFYEQY	TRBJ2-7	TRBV10-1	-
AWSVRQYYEQY	TRBJ2-7	TRBV30	-
ASSADRGGYGYT	TRBJ1-2	TRBV27	-
ASSQQSSRVAYEQY	TRBJ2-7	TRBV4-1	-
ASSRGTSGDETQY	TRBJ2-5	TRBV4-1	TRBD2
AWSLGLAVGDEQF	TRBJ2-1	TRBV30	TRBD2
ASSLNWGQGGIEQF	TRBJ2-1	TRBV28	TRBD1
SVSWDRLNEKLF	TRBJ1-4	TRBV29-1	TRBD1
SVGLAGSTDTQY	TRBJ2-3	TRBV29-1	TRBD2
ASSFDSRYGYT	TRBJ1-2	TRBV27	-
ASSSGQFLT	TRBJ1-2	TRBV5-6	-
ASSLRRGDEQF	TRBJ2-1	TRBV27	TRBD2
ASSEKRGLKYEQY	TRBJ2-7	TRBV19	TRBD1
ASSPRGDNQPQH	TRBJ1-5	TRBV18	-
ASSLSGGLNEQF	TRBJ2-1	TRBV11-2	-
ASSPMETAGEGEQF	TRBJ2-1	TRBV4-2	TRBD2
ASSSGGVLNTEAF	TRBJ1-1	TRBV5-4	-
ASSRGLRATGELF	TRBJ2-2	TRBV18	-
SVESQAGSYEQY	TRBJ2-7	TRBV29-1	-
ASSYRDSIEQY	TRBJ2-7	TRBV28	-
ASSSSFRDRERTDTQY	TRBJ2-3	TRBV28	TRBD1
ASSGTSGFTGELF	TRBJ2-2	TRBV9	TRBD2
ASSKQGLMETQY	TRBJ2-5	TRBV6-1	-
ASSPSGRSTDTQY	TRBJ2-3	TRBV28	TRBD2
ASSPWQGVNTGELF	TRBJ2-2	TRBV5-1	TRBD1
ASSQDTRGETQY	TRBJ2-5	TRBV4-1	-
ASSLATSGPTDTQY	TRBJ2-3	TRBV5-8	TRBD2
ASSWGQSYEQY	TRBJ2-7	TRBV27	-
ASSYDQTSESYEQF	TRBJ2-1	TRBV28	TRBD2
ASSLNRDSYNEQF	TRBJ2-1	TRBV11-2	-
ASSLAGREVWYEQF	TRBJ2-1	TRBV7-2	-
ASTRGGSRGYT	TRBJ1-2	TRBV28	-
ASSRDRYQETQY	TRBJ2-5	TRBV14	TRBD1
ASSPVVAGARNEQY	TRBJ2-7	TRBV18	-
SVVDSGRTYEQY	TRBJ2-7	TRBV29-1	TRBD2
ASSLLVSRHTEAF	TRBJ1-1	TRBV28	-